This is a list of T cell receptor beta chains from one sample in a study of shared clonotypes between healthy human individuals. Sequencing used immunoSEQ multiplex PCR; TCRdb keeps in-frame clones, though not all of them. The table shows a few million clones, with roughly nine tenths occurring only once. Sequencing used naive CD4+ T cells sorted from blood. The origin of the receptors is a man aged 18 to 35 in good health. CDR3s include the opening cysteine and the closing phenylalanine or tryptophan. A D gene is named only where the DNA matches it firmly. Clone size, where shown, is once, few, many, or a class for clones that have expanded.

cdr3_nt: TGTGCCAGCGCCTGGGTAACGACGCAGTATTTT
cdr3_aa: CASAWVTTQYF
clone_size: .
d_call: .
j_call: TRBJ2-3
v_call: TRBV6-1

cdr3_nt: TGTGCCAGCAGCCAGGAGCCTAGCTCCTACGAGCAGTACTTC
cdr3_aa: CASSQEPSSYEQYF
clone_size: .
d_call: .
j_call: TRBJ2-7
v_call: TRBV7-9

cdr3_nt: TGTGCCACCGCCGGGACAGGGGTTGTAGAGACCCAGTACTTC
cdr3_aa: CATAGTGVVETQYF
clone_size: .
d_call: TRBD1
j_call: TRBJ2-5
v_call: TRBV10-3

cdr3_nt: TGTGCCAGCAGCTTAGGCGGACAGCGGGGCGAGACCCAGTACTTC
cdr3_aa: CASSLGGQRGETQYF
clone_size: .
d_call: .
j_call: TRBJ2-5
v_call: TRBV7-3

cdr3_nt: TGTGCCAGCAGCCCACTCAGGGTCAGCTATGGCTACACCTTC
cdr3_aa: CASSPLRVSYGYTF
clone_size: once
d_call: .
j_call: TRBJ1-2
v_call: TRBV2

cdr3_nt: TGTGCCAGCAGCCCCACGGGAGGATTCCACAATGAGCAGTTCTTC
cdr3_aa: CASSPTGGFHNEQFF
clone_size: .
d_call: TRBD2
j_call: TRBJ2-1
v_call: TRBV6-5

cdr3_nt: TGTGCCAGCAGTTACGGACTAGCTTACACAGATACGCAGTATTTT
cdr3_aa: CASSYGLAYTDTQYF
clone_size: .
d_call: TRBD2
j_call: TRBJ2-3
v_call: TRBV6-6

cdr3_nt: TGTGCCAGCAGCACCGGACAGGGGTTGGCAGATACGCAGTATTTT
cdr3_aa: CASSTGQGLADTQYF
clone_size: .
d_call: TRBD1
j_call: TRBJ2-3
v_call: TRBV5-6

cdr3_nt: TGCGCCAGCAGCCAACAGGGTTCTCCCTACGAGCAGTACTTC
cdr3_aa: CASSQQGSPYEQYF
clone_size: once
d_call: .
j_call: TRBJ2-7
v_call: TRBV5-1

cdr3_nt: TGTGCCAGCAGTGAACCCCACAAGGGGTTCAATGAGCAGTTCTTC
cdr3_aa: CASSEPHKGFNEQFF
clone_size: .
d_call: .
j_call: TRBJ2-1
v_call: TRBV2

cdr3_nt: TGCGCCAGCAGCTTGACGGGGAAAGCCGGGGAGCTGTTTTTT
cdr3_aa: CASSLTGKAGELFF
clone_size: .
d_call: .
j_call: TRBJ2-2
v_call: TRBV5-1

cdr3_nt: TGCGCCAGCCGCGGACAGGGGAACACTGAAGCTTTCTTT
cdr3_aa: CASRGQGNTEAFF
clone_size: .
d_call: TRBD1
j_call: TRBJ1-1
v_call: TRBV5-1

cdr3_nt: TGCAGCGTCATGCGGCAGGGGGACACCGGGGAGCTGTTTTTT
cdr3_aa: CSVMRQGDTGELFF
clone_size: .
d_call: TRBD1
j_call: TRBJ2-2
v_call: TRBV29-1

cdr3_nt: TGTGCCAGCAGCGCCCGCAGCCTAGCGGGGGGGCCTCAGTTCTTC
cdr3_aa: CASSARSLAGGPQFF
clone_size: .
d_call: TRBD2
j_call: TRBJ2-1
v_call: TRBV7-8

cdr3_nt: TGTGCCAGCAGCTCCAGAGCGGGTTGGGGACAAGAGACCCAGTACTTC
cdr3_aa: CASSSRAGWGQETQYF
clone_size: once
d_call: .
j_call: TRBJ2-5
v_call: TRBV5-4

cdr3_nt: TGTGCCAGAAGCACCGGGAAAAAAGTGGAGCAGTACTTC
cdr3_aa: CARSTGKKVEQYF
clone_size: once
d_call: .
j_call: TRBJ2-5
v_call: TRBV2

cdr3_nt: TGTGCCAGCAGACGACTAGCGGGGGGGGGTACAGATACGCAGTATTTT
cdr3_aa: CASRRLAGGGTDTQYF
clone_size: .
d_call: TRBD2
j_call: TRBJ2-3
v_call: TRBV6-6

cdr3_nt: TGCGCCAGCAGCTTGGAAGACAGGGTACATTATGGCTACACCTTC
cdr3_aa: CASSLEDRVHYGYTF
clone_size: .
d_call: TRBD1
j_call: TRBJ1-2
v_call: TRBV5-1

cdr3_nt: TGTGCCAGCAGCTTGGATACCGGCGAGCAGTACTTC
cdr3_aa: CASSLDTGEQYF
clone_size: .
d_call: .
j_call: TRBJ2-7
v_call: TRBV5-4

cdr3_nt: TGCGCCAGCAGTCAATTGCAGGGGGCGACCTACAATGAGCAGTTCTTC
cdr3_aa: CASSQLQGATYNEQFF
clone_size: once
d_call: TRBD1
j_call: TRBJ2-1
v_call: TRBV23-1

cdr3_nt: TGCGCCAGCAGCCGGATTCCGGGACTAGCGGGGGAGAGCTCCTACGAGCAGTACTTC
cdr3_aa: CASSRIPGLAGESSYEQYF
clone_size: .
d_call: TRBD2
j_call: TRBJ2-7
v_call: TRBV4-1

cdr3_nt: TGCGCCAGCAGTGACCACCGAAATGGCTACACCTTC
cdr3_aa: CASSDHRNGYTF
clone_size: .
d_call: .
j_call: TRBJ1-2
v_call: TRBV10-2

cdr3_nt: TGTGCCAGCAGTACCGGACGAGGGTTAGGGCAGTTCTTC
cdr3_aa: CASSTGRGLGQFF
clone_size: .
d_call: .
j_call: TRBJ2-1
v_call: TRBV2

cdr3_nt: TGTGCCAGCAGCCTGAGGGGCTACTACAATGAGCAGTTCTTC
cdr3_aa: CASSLRGYYNEQFF
clone_size: .
d_call: .
j_call: TRBJ2-1
v_call: TRBV5-6

cdr3_nt: TGTGCCAGCAGCCCCAGGGGCGCCCGCTATGGCTACACCTTC
cdr3_aa: CASSPRGARYGYTF
clone_size: .
d_call: .
j_call: TRBJ1-2
v_call: TRBV14

cdr3_nt: TGTGCCAGCACTTTCGGTATCGGGCGCACAGATACGCAGTATTTT
cdr3_aa: CASTFGIGRTDTQYF
clone_size: .
d_call: .
j_call: TRBJ2-3
v_call: TRBV6-6

cdr3_nt: TGTGCCAGCAGCTTGCCCCTTAGATACAGGGGCTCTGGGGCCAACGTCCTGACTTTC
cdr3_aa: CASSLPLRYRGSGANVLTF
clone_size: .
d_call: TRBD1
j_call: TRBJ2-6
v_call: TRBV5-5

cdr3_nt: TGTGCCAGCAGTTATACGACGGCGGGGGAGCAGTACTTC
cdr3_aa: CASSYTTAGEQYF
clone_size: .
d_call: .
j_call: TRBJ2-7
v_call: TRBV6-5

cdr3_nt: TGTGCCAGTAGTATGTCTAGTGGCGGTCAGGAGACCCAGTACTTC
cdr3_aa: CASSMSSGGQETQYF
clone_size: .
d_call: .
j_call: TRBJ2-5
v_call: TRBV19

cdr3_nt: TGTGCCAGCGCTCCAGGGGGCTCTGGAAACACCATATATTTT
cdr3_aa: CASAPGGSGNTIYF
clone_size: .
d_call: TRBD1
j_call: TRBJ1-3
v_call: TRBV7-2

cdr3_nt: TGTGCCACCCTGGAATACTACGAGCAGTACTTC
cdr3_aa: CATLEYYEQYF
clone_size: few
d_call: .
j_call: TRBJ2-7
v_call: TRBV19

cdr3_nt: TGCGCCAGCAGCTTGCAGGGTAAACTGTTTTTT
cdr3_aa: CASSLQGKLFF
clone_size: few
d_call: .
j_call: TRBJ1-4
v_call: TRBV5-1

cdr3_nt: TGTGCCAGCAGCGTAGCACATCCACCGTGGAGTGGCTACACCTTC
cdr3_aa: CASSVAHPPWSGYTF
clone_size: once
d_call: .
j_call: TRBJ1-2
v_call: TRBV9

cdr3_nt: TGTGCCAGCAGTGAAGCAAGGGGCGAGGGTCAGCCCCAGCATTTT
cdr3_aa: CASSEARGEGQPQHF
clone_size: once
d_call: .
j_call: TRBJ1-5
v_call: TRBV2

cdr3_nt: TGCGCCAGCAGGGGACCTGGGACAGGGAGAGGAGAGACCCAGTACTTC
cdr3_aa: CASRGPGTGRGETQYF
clone_size: .
d_call: TRBD1
j_call: TRBJ2-5
v_call: TRBV10-2

cdr3_nt: TGTGCCAGCAGTTTAGAGGGGGCAGGGAACACCGGGGAGCTGTTTTTT
cdr3_aa: CASSLEGAGNTGELFF
clone_size: .
d_call: TRBD1
j_call: TRBJ2-2
v_call: TRBV28

cdr3_nt: TGTGCCAGCGGGCAGGTCGTTGACGAGCAGTACTTC
cdr3_aa: CASGQVVDEQYF
clone_size: .
d_call: .
j_call: TRBJ2-7
v_call: TRBV6-1

cdr3_nt: TGTGCCAGTACCGTATCCCCCCTCAATGAGCAGTTCTTC
cdr3_aa: CASTVSPLNEQFF
clone_size: .
d_call: .
j_call: TRBJ2-1
v_call: TRBV19

cdr3_nt: TGTGCCAGCAGCTTGACAGGGACTAATGAAAAACTGTTTTTT
cdr3_aa: CASSLTGTNEKLFF
clone_size: few
d_call: .
j_call: TRBJ1-4
v_call: TRBV5-5

cdr3_nt: TGTGCCAGCTCACCTTTCGACACGGACAATGAGCAGTTCTTC
cdr3_aa: CASSPFDTDNEQFF
clone_size: .
d_call: .
j_call: TRBJ2-1
v_call: TRBV18

cdr3_nt: TGTGCCAGCAGCTTTCAGGGGGCCTACACCGGGGAGCTGTTTTTT
cdr3_aa: CASSFQGAYTGELFF
clone_size: .
d_call: TRBD1
j_call: TRBJ2-2
v_call: TRBV7-9

cdr3_nt: TGTGCCATCAGATTCCTAGGACAGGGGGCTAGGTACGAGCAGTACTTC
cdr3_aa: CAIRFLGQGARYEQYF
clone_size: .
d_call: TRBD1
j_call: TRBJ2-7
v_call: TRBV10-3

cdr3_nt: TGTGCCAGCAGCTCAAGGGGACTCCAGAAGACCCAGTACTTC
cdr3_aa: CASSSRGLQKTQYF
clone_size: .
d_call: .
j_call: TRBJ2-5
v_call: TRBV7-2

cdr3_nt: TGTGCCAGCTCACCCCGGGGGGCTCGAGACGAAAAACTGTTTTTT
cdr3_aa: CASSPRGARDEKLFF
clone_size: .
d_call: .
j_call: TRBJ1-4
v_call: TRBV18

cdr3_nt: TGTGCCACCAGCCCGGGGGTTCAGCCCCAGCATTTT
cdr3_aa: CATSPGVQPQHF
clone_size: .
d_call: .
j_call: TRBJ1-5
v_call: TRBV15

cdr3_nt: TGTGCCAGCAGTGATTCGGGGGGATTAAACTATAATTCACCCCTCCACTTT
cdr3_aa: CASSDSGGLNYNSPLHF
clone_size: .
d_call: .
j_call: TRBJ1-6
v_call: TRBV2

cdr3_nt: TGTGCCAGCAGATTTAGCGGGGGGGCCGAGCAGTACTTC
cdr3_aa: CASRFSGGAEQYF
clone_size: .
d_call: TRBD2
j_call: TRBJ2-7
v_call: TRBV27

cdr3_nt: TGCAGTGCTTATACAGCCACTGAAGCTTTCTTT
cdr3_aa: CSAYTATEAFF
clone_size: few
d_call: .
j_call: TRBJ1-1
v_call: TRBV20-1

cdr3_nt: TGTGCCAGCAGTAGACAGGGAGGAACATCACCCCTCCACTTT
cdr3_aa: CASSRQGGTSPLHF
clone_size: .
d_call: TRBD1
j_call: TRBJ1-6
v_call: TRBV25-1

cdr3_nt: TGTGCCAGCAGTTCCCCCGGACTAGCGGGAGAAGGGGAGCAGTACTTC
cdr3_aa: CASSSPGLAGEGEQYF
clone_size: .
d_call: TRBD2
j_call: TRBJ2-7
v_call: TRBV6-6

cdr3_nt: TGTGCCAGCAGCGCGACAGGGACCGGGGAGCTGTTTTTT
cdr3_aa: CASSATGTGELFF
clone_size: .
d_call: TRBD1
j_call: TRBJ2-2
v_call: TRBV11-2

cdr3_nt: TGCAGCGTTGAGGCTAGCGGGGGGATCGGGCAGTACTTC
cdr3_aa: CSVEASGGIGQYF
clone_size: once
d_call: TRBD2
j_call: TRBJ2-7
v_call: TRBV29-1

cdr3_nt: TGTGCCAGCTCCCCCCAGGCCTACGAGCAGTACTTC
cdr3_aa: CASSPQAYEQYF
clone_size: .
d_call: .
j_call: TRBJ2-7
v_call: TRBV6-6

cdr3_nt: TGTGCCAGCAGCTTGGGCGGGGCATCCTACGAGCAGTACTTC
cdr3_aa: CASSLGGASYEQYF
clone_size: .
d_call: .
j_call: TRBJ2-7
v_call: TRBV7-9

cdr3_nt: TGTGCCAGCAGCCAAAGATTCGCTCCGGGACTAGATATTTACGAGCAGTACTTC
cdr3_aa: CASSQRFAPGLDIYEQYF
clone_size: .
d_call: TRBD2
j_call: TRBJ2-7
v_call: TRBV14

cdr3_nt: TGTGCCAGCTCACTAACTAGCGTCTCCTACGAGCAGTACTTC
cdr3_aa: CASSLTSVSYEQYF
clone_size: .
d_call: TRBD2
j_call: TRBJ2-7
v_call: TRBV18

cdr3_nt: TGTGCCAGCAGAGGACAGGGGGCTGGCGGGGAGCTGTTTTTT
cdr3_aa: CASRGQGAGGELFF
clone_size: .
d_call: TRBD1
j_call: TRBJ2-2
v_call: TRBV25-1